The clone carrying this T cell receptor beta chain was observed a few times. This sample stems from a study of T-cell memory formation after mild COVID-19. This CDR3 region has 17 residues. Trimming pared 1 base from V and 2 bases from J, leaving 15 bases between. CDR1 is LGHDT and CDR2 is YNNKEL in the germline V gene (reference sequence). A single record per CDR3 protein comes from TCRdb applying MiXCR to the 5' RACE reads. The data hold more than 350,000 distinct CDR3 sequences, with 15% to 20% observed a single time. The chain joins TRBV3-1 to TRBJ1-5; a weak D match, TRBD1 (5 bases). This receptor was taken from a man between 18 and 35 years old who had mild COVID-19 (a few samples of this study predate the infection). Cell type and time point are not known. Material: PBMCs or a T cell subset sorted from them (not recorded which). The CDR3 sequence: CASSQGLGTERNQPQHF. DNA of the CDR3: TGTGCCAGCAGCCAAGGGTTGGGGACCGAGCGCAATCAGCCCCAGCATTTT.